Below, 32 T cell receptor beta chains from the same sample are listed, as sequenced in a study of blood T cells in healthy people across ages. A sample-barcoded 5' primer and a J-beta primer mix were used in a second PCR of about 7 to 12 cycles. One entry per CDR3 protein, called by TCRdb with MiXCR from the 5' RACE reads. The top ten hold more than 2% of the sample, which has over 1.5 million distinct CDR3 sequences, roughly 52% seen once. Sequencing used blood. These receptor sequences come from a woman in her thirties or forties in good health.

CDR3 bases: TGTGCCACCAGCAGAGATAGGAAGGGGAACTATGGCTACACCTTC. It translates to CATSRDRKGNYGYTF. The chain links TRBV15 to TRBJ1-2; TRBD1 is a possible D gene (5 bases). Germline loops: CDR1 LNHNV, CDR2 YYDKDF (reference sequence). CDR3 size: 15 residues. V was pared by 0 bases and J by 2 bases, with 10 bases between.

This clonotype was detected once. The gene calls are TRBV7-6 and TRBJ1-6; D not certain. CDR1 and CDR2 (germline): SGHVS, FNYEAQ. The CDR3 spans 13 residues. Trimming took off 1 base at V and 8 bases at J, with 6 bases between the two ends. In DNA, the CDR3 is TGTGCCAGCAGCTTAGAAGCCTATTCACCCCTCCACTTT. Protein: CASSLEAYSPLHF.

Only a few counts were recorded for this clonotype. The chain couples TRBV18 to TRBJ1-6, with 7 bases fitting TRBD1. CDR1 is KGHSH and CDR2 is LQKENI in the germline V gene. The CDR3 has 15 amino acids. The ends lost 2 bases at V and 4 bases at J; junction bases unmatched: 2. The CDR3: CASSPDRVYNSPLHF. In DNA form, the CDR3 reads TGTGCCAGCTCACCAGACAGGGTTTATAATTCACCCCTCCACTTT.

The V and J genes are TRBV12-3 or TRBV12-4 and TRBJ1-5; D ambiguous. The CDR3 sequence is 14 residues long. The V end was cut by 3 bases, the J end by 1 base, with 7 bases between. CDR3 residues: CASSFGTSNQPQHF. The CDR3, as DNA: TGTGCCAGCAGTTTCGGAACCAGCAATCAGCCCCAGCATTTT.

This clonotype was observed a handful of times. The chain couples TRBV6-2 or TRBV6-3 to TRBJ2-5, with 11 bases matching TRBD2. J gave up 3 bases and V 7 bases, and 4 bases lay outside the gene matches. The length of the CDR3 is 14 residues. CDR1 is MNHEY, CDR2 SVGEGT, per germline. CDR3 residues: CASTGLAGEETQYF. For the CDR3, the DNA is TGTGCCAGCACCGGACTAGCGGGCGAAGAGACCCAGTACTTC.

This chain joins TRBV29-1 and TRBJ2-1; perhaps TRBD1 as D (6 bases). The J call may be faulty, since TRBJ2-7 better matches the DNA end. The CDR3 has 12 residues. The V gene's germline CDR1 is SQVTM and CDR2 ANQGSEA. The CDR3 DNA reads as TGCAGTGCTGTACGGGACATCGGGGAGCAGTACGTC. Translating it yields CSAVRDIGEQYV.

This clonotype was counted a few times. The chain links TRBV9 to TRBJ1-6; D unclear. CDR1 and CDR2 from the germline V gene are SGDLS and YYNGEE. The length of the CDR3 is 14 residues. The V and J ends lost 0 bases and 7 bases respectively, with 8 bases between them. CDR3 in DNA: TGTGCCAGCAGCGTAGGCTTGGAGAATTCACCCCTCCACTTT. Protein: CASSVGLENSPLHF. The full variable domain, with the rest looked up from reference TRBV9 and TRBJ1-6, is DSGVTQTPKHLITATGQRVTLRCSPRSGDLSVYWYQQSLDQGLQFLIQYYNGEERAKGNILERFSAQQFPDLHSELNLSSLELGDSALYFCASSVGLENSPLHFGNGTRLTVT.

This chain connects TRBV20-1 to TRBJ1-4; 7 positions agree with TRBD1. CDR1 is DFQATT and CDR2 is SNEGSKA in the germline V gene (reference sequence). V dropped 5 bases and J dropped 0; count of bases not matched to a gene: 15. This CDR3 is built from 18 residues. Here the CDR3 DNA reads TGCAGTGCTCACAATTGGACAGGATATATGGCAACTAATGAAAAACTGTTTTTT. Its protein product is CSAHNWTGYMATNEKLFF.

There are a few counts of this clonotype. This chain links TRBV24-1 with TRBJ2-5; D not certain. The CDR3 covers 13 residues. Germline V lookup: CDR1 KGHDR, CDR2 SFDVKD. The V end lost 5 bases, the J end lost 5 bases, and 11 bases lay between the germline ends. The CDR3 sequence is CATSGSRLETQYF. The CDR3 coding sequence is TGTGCCACCAGTGGGTCGAGGCTGGAGACCCAGTACTTC.

The rearrangement links TRBV20-1 to TRBJ2-5, with TRBD2 identical over 16 bases. CDR3 length: 16 amino acids. Germline V gives CDR1 DFQATT, CDR2 SNEGSKA (reference sequence). The V segment lost 7 bases and the J segment 2 bases; nucleotides outside the gene matches: 7. CDR3 region: CSGRGLAGGGQETQYF. In DNA form, the CDR3 reads TGCAGTGGTAGGGGACTAGCGGGGGGGGGACAAGAGACCCAGTACTTC.

This clonotype was seen a few times. The genes are TRBV12-3 or TRBV12-4 and TRBJ2-3; 10 bases align to TRBD2. This CDR3 has 14 amino acids. V dropped 6 bases and J dropped 2; count of bases not matched to a gene: 2. The CDR3 bases are TGTGCCAGCAGACTAGCGGGGTTCACAGATACGCAGTATTTT. Amino acids: CASRLAGFTDTQYF.

This chain joins TRBV6-1 and TRBJ2-7; TRBD1 is a possible D gene (5 bases). The CDR3 has 14 residues. CDR1 MNHNS and CDR2 SASEGT come from the germline V gene. Trimming took off 1 base at V and 2 bases at J, with 9 bases between the two ends. The CDR3 sequence: CASSEDVGPYEQYF. The DNA of the CDR3 is TGTGCCAGCAGTGAAGATGTGGGGCCCTACGAGCAGTACTTC.

The chain recombines TRBV24-1 with TRBJ2-7, with D unresolved. This CDR3 contains 12 residues. The V and J ends lost 5 bases and 1 base respectively, with 5 bases between them. Germline CDR1 KGHDR, CDR2 SFDVKD. The CDR3 protein is CATSGHSYEQYF. The CDR3 region has the DNA TGTGCCACCAGTGGCCATTCCTACGAGCAGTACTTC.

V is TRBV5-1 and J is TRBJ2-1, with TRBD2 matching 9 bases. Unmatched junction bases numbered 5, after V lost 1 base and J lost 0 bases. Germline lookup yields CDR1 SGHRS and CDR2 YFSETQ. CDR3 length: 17 amino acids. This CDR3 is CASSLPRLAASYNEQFF. For the CDR3, the DNA is TGCGCCAGCAGCTTGCCAAGACTAGCGGCCTCCTACAATGAGCAGTTCTTC.

The chain combines TRBV7-9 with TRBJ1-2, with 7 bases that match TRBD1. Germline CDR1 is SEHNR and CDR2 is FQNEAQ (reference sequence). The CDR3 spans 15 residues. Trimming removed 3 bases from V and 3 bases from J; junction bases left unmatched: 7. DNA of the CDR3: TGTGCCAGCAGCTTTGGCAGGGGGGTGGACTATGGCTACACCTTC. This gives the protein CASSFGRGVDYGYTF.

The genes are TRBV10-3 and TRBJ2-5; the D gene is possibly TRBD2 (5 bases). The CDR3 has 14 amino acids. The V and J ends lost 3 bases and 11 bases respectively, with 19 bases between them. In germline, CDR1 is ENHRY, CDR2 SYGVKD. As DNA, the CDR3 is TGTGCCATCAGTGATCCGGGAAGGGAAGATGAGCAGTACTTC. Protein product: CAISDPGREDEQYF.

The gene calls are TRBV6-6 and TRBJ2-4, with D unresolved. Germline V gene sequence: CDR1 MNHNY, CDR2 SVGAGI (reference sequence). This CDR3 is 15 amino acids long. Trimming left V 6 bases short and J 8 bases short, with 20 bases between. The CDR3 DNA reads as TGTGCCAGCAGAACCTATCGTGCAAAAGAGCACATTCAGTACTTC. This encodes CASRTYRAKEHIQYF.

There are a few counts of this clonotype. The rearrangement joins TRBV15 to TRBJ1-2; no reliable D call. Trimming shortened V by 1 base and J by 2 bases, and 5 bases separated the two germline ends. The CDR3 runs to 13 residues. Germline CDR1 is LNHNV and CDR2 is YYDKDF (reference sequence). CDR3 nucleotide sequence: TGTGCCACCAGCAGAGGGGAAAACTATGGCTACACCTTC. Its protein product is CATSRGENYGYTF.

This clonotype was picked up a small number of times. The genes are TRBV12-3 or TRBV12-4 and TRBJ1-2; D perhaps matches TRBD1 (6 bases). V was cut by 4 bases and J by 2 bases, with 17 bases left in between. The CDR3 has 16 residues. CDR3 sequence: CASSSWGRVQNYGYTF. As DNA, the CDR3 is TGTGCCAGCAGTTCCTGGGGGCGGGTTCAGAACTATGGCTACACCTTC.

The rearrangement uses TRBV7-2 and TRBJ2-1; the match to TRBD1 covers 7 bases. V trimming: 2 bases; J trimming: 4 bases; junction bases outside the gene matches: 14. This CDR3 comprises 18 residues. CDR1 and CDR2 from the germline V gene are SGHTA and FQGNSA. The CDR3 nucleotides are TGTGCCAGCAGCTTAAGGTCTCGTCGGGACAGCGGATACAATGAGCAGTTCTTC. As protein: CASSLRSRRDSGYNEQFF.

The chain links TRBV6-1 to TRBJ1-2; TRBD1 aligns across 12 bases. The CDR3 is made up of 15 amino acids. With V trimmed by 4 bases and J by 7 bases, 7 bases remained unmatched. Germline values: CDR1 MNHNS, CDR2 SASEGT. The CDR3 spells CASSARGQGARGYTF. CDR3 sequence (DNA): TGTGCCAGCAGTGCCAGGGGACAGGGGGCGCGTGGCTACACCTTC.

The table lists this clonotype with a few counts. The V and J genes are TRBV7-2 and TRBJ2-5, with 8 bases fitting TRBD1. Germline V gene data show CDR1 as SGHTA and CDR2 as FQGNSA. The J segment lost 2 bases and the V segment lost 5 bases, leaving 4 bases of the junction unmatched. The CDR3 is 14 amino acids. The CDR3 DNA sequence: TGTGCCAGCAGCCGTCGGGACAGGCAAGAGACCCAGTACTTC. Translating gives CASSRRDRQETQYF.

J is TRBJ2-4 and V is TRBV5-6, with D uncertain. The CDR3 totals 16 residues. Germline V lookup: CDR1 SGHDT, CDR2 YYEEEE. V gave up 1 base and J gave up 0 bases, with 11 bases separating them. The CDR3 sequence is CASSLIRALAKNIQYF. The CDR3 DNA follows: TGTGCCAGCAGCTTGATCCGGGCCCTAGCCAAAAACATTCAGTACTTC. The whole variable domain, filled in from reference TRBV5-6 and TRBJ2-4, reads DAGVTQSPTHLIKTRGQQVTLRCSPKSGHDTVSWYQQALGQGPQFIFQYYEEEERQRGNFPDRFSGHQFPNYSSELNVNALLLGDSALYLCASSLIRALAKNIQYFGAGTRLSVL.

The chain combines TRBV6-1 with TRBJ2-7; 8 bases are shared with TRBD2. The CDR3 covers 16 residues. Germline CDR1 reads MNHNS; CDR2 reads SASEGT. V shed 0 bases and J 2 bases; nucleotides not matched to a gene: 6. The CDR3, as DNA: TGTGCCAGCAGTGAAGCGGGTGCGGGGGGTGCCTACGAGCAGTACTTC. It yields the protein CASSEAGAGGAYEQYF.

A few counts support this clonotype. This sequence joins TRBV6-1 and TRBJ2-5, with no clear D. The germline gives CDR1 MNHNS, CDR2 SASEGT. The CDR3 runs 15 residues. Trimming removed 4 bases at V and 2 bases at J, with 14 bases between. The CDR3 is CASSVGLAIQETQYF. The DNA for the CDR3 is TGTGCCAGCAGTGTAGGTTTGGCTATACAAGAGACCCAGTACTTC.

The chain links TRBV4-1 to TRBJ1-4; D may be TRBD1 (5 bases). This CDR3 is built from 16 residues. V was cut by 0 bases and J by 5 bases, with 13 bases left in between. The germline gives CDR1 MGHRA, CDR2 YSYEKL. CDR3 DNA sequence: TGCGCCAGCAGCCAAGACAGGGACCAGGCGAATGAAAAACTGTTTTTT. This translates into CASSQDRDQANEKLFF.

The CDR3 DNA is TGCAGTGCTAGACCCCCGGGAGGCACAGATACGCAGTATTTT. It codes for CSARPPGGTDTQYF. The V and J genes are TRBV20-1 and TRBJ2-3; D perhaps matches TRBD2 (6 bases). Trimming shortened V by 2 bases and J by 1 base, and 10 bases separated the two germline ends. CDR3 size: 14 residues. Germline lookup yields CDR1 DFQATT and CDR2 SNEGSKA (reference sequence).

This clonotype came up a few times. The chain links TRBV7-9 to TRBJ2-7; no reliable D call. The CDR3 totals 14 residues. V lost 7 bases and J 0 bases, leaving 13 bases between the germline ends. Germline V gene sequence: CDR1 SEHNR, CDR2 FQNEAQ (reference sequence). The CDR3 protein is CASKPRHCSYEQYF. The CDR3 bases are TGTGCCAGCAAACCCCGGCATTGCTCCTACGAGCAGTACTTC. The variable domain in full, completed from reference TRBV7-9 and TRBJ2-7, reads DTGVSQNPRHKITKRGQNVTFRCDPISEHNRLYWYRQTLGQGPEFLTYFQNEAQLEKSRLLSDRFSAERPKGSFSTLEIQRTEQGDSAMYLCASKPRHCSYEQYFGPGTRLTVT.

This chain joins TRBV27 and TRBJ1-4; D remains unclear. The CDR3 runs to 17 residues. Per germline, CDR1 MNHEY and CDR2 SMNVEV (reference sequence). V dropped 1 base and J dropped 0 bases, with 12 bases sitting between them. The CDR3 protein is CASSLFASSPTNEKLFF. CDR3 nucleotides: TGTGCCAGCAGTTTATTTGCATCGTCCCCAACTAATGAAAAACTGTTTTTT.

Turning to this clonotype: The junction does not match germline at one end; this may be a read error. V is TRBV12-3 or TRBV12-4 and J is TRBJ2-7; D might be TRBD2 (5 bases). CDR3 size: 12 residues. The CDR3 reads CSSSFAGNVQYF. The CDR3 DNA sequence: TGTTCCAGCAGCTTCGCCGGGAACGTGCAGTACTTC.

This clonotype occurred a few times. The chain couples TRBV20-1 to TRBJ2-7; D uncertain. The end of the DNA aligns better with TRBJ2-5, so the J call may be wrong. The CDR3 sequence is 13 residues long. The germline V gene has CDR1 DFQATT and CDR2 SNEGSKA (reference sequence). The CDR3 DNA reads TGCAGTGCTAGTGGACCGCTTAAGGAGACCCAGTACTTC. Translation: CSASGPLKETQYF.

The chain combines TRBV15 with TRBJ1-2; D is possibly TRBD1 (6 bases). The CDR3 has 19 amino acids. The V end was cut by 5 bases, the J end by 5 bases, with 30 bases between. Germline CDR1 is LNHNV and CDR2 is YYDKDF (reference sequence). The CDR3 sequence: CATSAEAEDRPTIYYGYTF. The DNA for the CDR3 is TGTGCCACCAGCGCAGAGGCTGAGGACAGACCTACTATTTATTATGGCTACACCTTC.